This record looks at one T cell receptor (beta chain) sequence and its context. Germline lookup yields CDR1 DFQATT and CDR2 SNEGSKA (reference sequence). The CDR3 has 16 residues. J was trimmed by 2 bases and V by 0 bases; bases with no gene match: 7. Every sample gave at least 5 micrograms of total RNA when it was extracted. A second PCR, run for about 7 to 11 cycles, used a sample-barcoded 5' primer plus a J-beta primer mix. Each cDNA was tagged by a template-switch adaptor containing 12 random nucleotides. The study obtained at least 2.5 million CDR3-containing paired-end reads from every sample. In TCRdb, the 5' RACE reads were re-called with MiXCR into one record per CDR3 protein. The data contain a few hundred thousand distinct CDR3 sequences, about 49% of them singletons. The data stem from a study of blood T cells in healthy people across ages.

Sequenced material: blood. The sequence derives from a man in his sixties in good health. The chain uses TRBV20-1 and TRBJ2-5; 9 bases are shared with TRBD1. CDR3 loop: CSARDLHRGRQETQYF. CDR3 sequence (DNA): TGCAGTGCTAGAGATCTCCACAGGGGGCGGCAAGAGACCCAGTACTTC.